In this sample, the clone carrying this T cell receptor (beta chain) turned up a few times. Its antigen is unknown. The data were taken from a study of blood T cells in healthy people across ages. Study-wide findings and caveats: Researchers report that TCR beta diversity correlated strongly with naive T cell percentage.

Then a second PCR, running roughly 6 to 11 cycles, was carried out with a sample-barcoded 5' primer and a J-beta primer mix. In TCRdb, the 5' RACE reads were re-called with MiXCR into one record per CDR3 protein. In the table there are 850,000 to 1,300,000 distinct CDR3 sequences, around 45% of which are singletons. The CDR3 covers 13 residues. Germline V lookup: CDR1 MNHNS, CDR2 SASEGT. V shed 1 base and J shed 6 bases, with 9 bases lying between them. Sequenced input: blood. This sequence joins TRBV6-1 and TRBJ1-2; D ambiguous. The sequence derives from a woman between 55 and 75 years old in good health. The CDR3 is CASSEVRVDGYTF. For the CDR3, the DNA is TGTGCCAGCAGTGAAGTGAGGGTTGATGGCTACACCTTC.